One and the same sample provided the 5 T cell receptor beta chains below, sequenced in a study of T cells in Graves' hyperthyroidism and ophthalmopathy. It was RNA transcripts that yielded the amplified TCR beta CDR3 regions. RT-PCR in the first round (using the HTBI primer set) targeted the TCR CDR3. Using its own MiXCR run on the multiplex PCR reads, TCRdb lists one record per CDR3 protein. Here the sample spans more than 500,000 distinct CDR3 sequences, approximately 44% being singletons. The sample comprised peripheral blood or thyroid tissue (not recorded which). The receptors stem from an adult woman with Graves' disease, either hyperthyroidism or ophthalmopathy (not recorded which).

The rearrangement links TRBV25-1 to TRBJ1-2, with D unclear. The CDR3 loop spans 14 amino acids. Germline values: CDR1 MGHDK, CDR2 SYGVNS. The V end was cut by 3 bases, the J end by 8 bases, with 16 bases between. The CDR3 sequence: CASSDLLPGGGYTF. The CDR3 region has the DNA TGTGCCAGCAGTGACCTCCTGCCGGGTGGAGGCTACACCTTC.

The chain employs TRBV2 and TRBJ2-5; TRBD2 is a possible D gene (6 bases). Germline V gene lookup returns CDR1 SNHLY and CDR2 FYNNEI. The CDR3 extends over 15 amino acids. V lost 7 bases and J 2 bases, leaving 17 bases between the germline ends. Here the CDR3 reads CASTLRGAGQETQYF. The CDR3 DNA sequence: TGTGCCAGCACCCTGAGAGGGGCGGGGCAAGAGACCCAGTACTTC.

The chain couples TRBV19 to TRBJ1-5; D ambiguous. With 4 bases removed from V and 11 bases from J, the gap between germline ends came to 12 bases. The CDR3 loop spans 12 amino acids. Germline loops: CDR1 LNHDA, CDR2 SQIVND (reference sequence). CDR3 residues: CASSTTRETQHF. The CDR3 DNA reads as TGTGCCAGTAGTACGACAAGAGAGACCCAGCATTTT.

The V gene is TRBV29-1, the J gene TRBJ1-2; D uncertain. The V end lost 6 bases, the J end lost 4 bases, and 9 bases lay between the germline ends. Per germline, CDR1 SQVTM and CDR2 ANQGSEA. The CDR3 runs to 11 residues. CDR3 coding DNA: TGCAGCGTCGACGACGGCTATGGCTACACCTTC. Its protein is CSVDDGYGYTF. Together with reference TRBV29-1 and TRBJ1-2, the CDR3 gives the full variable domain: SAVISQKPSRDICQRGTSLTIQCQVDSQVTMMFWYRQQPGQSLTLIATANQGSEATYESGFVIDKFPISRPNLTFSTLTVSNMSPEDSSIYLCSVDDGYGYTFGSGTRLTVV.

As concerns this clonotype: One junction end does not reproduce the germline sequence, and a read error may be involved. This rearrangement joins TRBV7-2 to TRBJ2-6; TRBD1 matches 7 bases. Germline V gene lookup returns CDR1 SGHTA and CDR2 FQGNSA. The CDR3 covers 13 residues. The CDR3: CASSLSGGNVLTF. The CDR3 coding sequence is TGTGCCAGCAGCTTGTCAGGGGGCAACGTCCTGACTTTC.